The next 28 T cell receptor beta chains were all read from a single sample in a study of blood T cell repertoires in COVID-19. Some clones are missing from TCRdb's copy, which holds only in-frame ones; the method was immunoSEQ multiplex PCR. The sample lists more than 25,000 clones, about 83% occurring once. The sample taken for sequencing was peripheral blood. All receptors come from a man in his 70s with active COVID-19.

The CDR3 loop reads CASSYSWAVGYTF. CDR3 sequence (DNA): TGTGCCAGCAGTTACTCGTGGGCCGTCGGCTACACCTTC. The gene calls are TRBV6-5 and TRBJ1-2; D not resolved. CDR3 size: 13 residues. From germline, CDR1 is MNHEY and CDR2 SVGAGI. V lost 0 bases, J lost 8 bases, and 10 bases lay in between.

The chain carries TRBV6-4 and TRBJ2-1; the match to TRBD1 covers 8 bases. The CDR3 has 14 amino acids. CDR1 is MRHNA, CDR2 SNTAGT, per germline. The V gene end was trimmed by 5 bases and the J gene end by 6 bases; junction bases not matched to a gene: 6. The CDR3 DNA sequence: TGTGCCAGCAGTTCGGACAGGGCCTCCAATGAGCAGTTCTTC. Amino acid sequence: CASSSDRASNEQFF.

The rearrangement links TRBV13 to TRBJ2-7; 9 nucleotides match TRBD2. V shed 5 bases, J shed 6 bases, and the junction held 5 bases outside the gene matches. The germline CDR1 and CDR2 sequences are PRHDT and FYEKMQ (reference sequence). This CDR3 contains 13 residues. This chain's CDR3 is CASSTGTSLEQYF. As DNA, the CDR3 is TGTGCCAGCAGCACCGGGACTAGCCTCGAGCAGTACTTC.

V usage is TRBV19 and J usage is TRBJ1-5, with D perhaps matching TRBD1 (6 bases). The germline CDR1 and CDR2 sequences are LNHDA and SQIVND (reference sequence). This CDR3 has 16 residues. V lost 4 bases, J lost 0 bases, and 13 bases lay in between. Written as DNA, the CDR3 is TGTGCCAGTAGTACGGGACAACCCGATAGCAATCAGCCCCAGCATTTT. Translation: CASSTGQPDSNQPQHF. Looking up the rest from reference TRBV19 and TRBJ1-5 gives the full variable domain: DGGITQSPKYLFRKEGQNVTLSCEQNLNHDAMYWYRQDPGQGLRLIYYSQIVNDFQKGDIAEGYSVSREKKESFPLTVTSAQKNPTAFYLCASSTGQPDSNQPQHFGDGTRLSIL.

The V call is TRBV5-1, the J call TRBJ1-1; 9 nucleotides line up with TRBD1. This CDR3 is 16 amino acids long. Per the germline V gene, CDR1 is SGHRS and CDR2 is YFSETQ. The ends lost 2 bases at V and 4 bases at J; junction bases unmatched: 9. CDR3: CASSLLVMGQGTEAFF. DNA for the CDR3: TGCGCCAGCAGCTTACTGGTGATGGGACAGGGCACTGAAGCTTTCTTT.

V gene TRBV11-2 combines with J gene TRBJ2-2; D is ambiguous. V lost 3 bases, J lost 6 bases, and 5 bases lay in between. Germline V gene data show CDR1 as SGHAT and CDR2 as FQNNGV. CDR3 size: 12 residues. The DNA for the CDR3 is TGTGCCAGCAGCTTCTACTCCGGGGAGCTGTTTTTT. It encodes CASSFYSGELFF.

This chain connects TRBV5-1 to TRBJ2-3, with D perhaps matching TRBD2 (5 bases). The V end was cut by 6 bases, the J end by 7 bases, with 18 bases between. The CDR3 extends over 14 amino acids. Germline-derived CDR1 and CDR2 are SGHRS and YFSETQ. The CDR3 DNA follows: TGCGCCAGCACCGACTCTTCCGGGGTGAATACGCAGTATTTT. This translates into CASTDSSGVNTQYF. The full variable domain, its missing parts supplied by reference TRBV5-1 and TRBJ2-3, is KAGVTQTPRYLIKTRGQQVTLSCSPISGHRSVSWYQQTPGQGLQFLFEYFSETQRNKGNFPGRFSGRQFSNSRSEMNVSTLELGDSALYLCASTDSSGVNTQYFGPGTRLTVL.

This sequence joins TRBV11-3 and TRBJ1-1; no reliable D call. The CDR3 runs to 13 residues. Germline V gene sequence: CDR1 SGHNT, CDR2 YENEEA. V shed 3 bases and J shed 2 bases, with 7 bases lying between them. The CDR3 bases are TGTGCCAGCAGCTTCGGGGAAAACACTGAAGCTTTCTTT. This translates into CASSFGENTEAFF.

The rearrangement links TRBV16 to TRBJ2-2, with D perhaps matching TRBD2 (5 bases). With 9 bases removed from V and 7 bases from J, the gap between germline ends came to 15 bases. The CDR3 extends over 13 amino acids. Germline CDR1 is KGHSY and CDR2 is FQNENV. The CDR3 sequence: CASQSGALGELFF. The CDR3 nucleotides are TGTGCCAGTCAAAGCGGCGCCCTCGGGGAGCTGTTTTTT.

The chain links TRBV6-5 to TRBJ1-1, with 11 bases lining up with TRBD1. The CDR3 is 14 amino acids. Germline CDR1 and CDR2: MNHEY and SVGAGI. The V and J ends lost 7 bases and 2 bases, in that order; junction bases with no gene match: 3. The CDR3 here is CASKGQGVNTEAFF. CDR3 coding DNA: TGTGCCAGCAAGGGACAGGGGGTCAACACTGAAGCTTTCTTT.

The chain couples TRBV2 to TRBJ1-2, with D maybe TRBD1 (5 bases). V was shortened by 2 bases and J by 5 bases, with 12 bases between the two germline ends. Germline V gene lookup returns CDR1 SNHLY and CDR2 FYNNEI. This CDR3 is built from 14 residues. CDR3 residues: CASSEFQGRYGYTF. CDR3 DNA: TGTGCCAGCAGTGAATTCCAGGGTAGATATGGCTACACCTTC. The whole variable domain, remainder taken from reference TRBV2 and TRBJ1-2, is EPEVTQTPSHQVTQMGQEVILRCVPISNHLYFYWYRQILGQKVEFLVSFYNNEISEKSEIFDDQFSVERPDGSNFTLKIRSTKLEDSAMYFCASSEFQGRYGYTFGSGTRLTVV.

This sequence joins TRBV19 and TRBJ2-7; TRBD1 matches 8 bases. CDR1 is LNHDA and CDR2 is SQIVND in the germline V gene (reference sequence). With 7 bases clipped from V and 5 bases from J, the junction kept 7 bases outside the gene matches. The CDR3 extends over 13 amino acids. In DNA, the CDR3 is TGTGCCAGTACTGGACAGGGATCCGACGAGCAGTACTTC. It yields the protein CASTGQGSDEQYF.

This chain joins TRBV7-8 and TRBJ2-1; tentatively, D is TRBD2 (6 bases). The V and J ends lost 7 bases and 1 base respectively, with 17 bases between them. The V gene's germline CDR1 is SGHVS and CDR2 FQNEAQ. The CDR3 has 16 residues. The CDR3 DNA reads TGTGCCAGCACCCTCCGTTCCGCGGGGTCCTACAATGAGCAGTTCTTC. This translates into CASTLRSAGSYNEQFF.

This chain connects TRBV5-1 to TRBJ1-1, with TRBD1 matching over 12 bases. Germline assignment: CDR1 SGHRS and CDR2 YFSETQ. The V segment lost 0 bases and the J segment 7 bases; nucleotides outside the gene matches: 16. This CDR3 comprises 19 residues. CDR3 sequence reads: CASSLGAPGTGGGWVEAFF. In DNA, the CDR3 is TGCGCCAGCAGCTTGGGCGCCCCCGGGACAGGGGGCGGATGGGTTGAAGCTTTCTTT.

The chain has TRBV28 and TRBJ1-5, with D unresolved. Germline lookup yields CDR1 MDHEN and CDR2 SYDVKM. Trimming stripped 7 bases from V and 3 bases from J, with 16 bases between. The CDR3 runs 15 residues. The DNA of the CDR3 is TGTGCCAGCACCCAGCTGAGGGAATTCAATCAGCCCCAGCATTTT. This encodes CASTQLREFNQPQHF. Full variable domain (remainder filled in from reference TRBV28 and TRBJ1-5): DVKVTQSSRYLVKRTGEKVFLECVQDMDHENMFWYRQDPGLGLRLIYFSYDVKMKEKGDIPEGYSVSREKKERFSLILESASTNQTSMYLCASTQLREFNQPQHFGDGTRLSIL.

This clone was observed a single time. The V call is TRBV14, the J call TRBJ2-7; a weak D match, TRBD2 (5 bases). V was clipped by 1 base and J by 3 bases, with 13 bases between them. Germline V lookup: CDR1 SGHDN, CDR2 FVKESK. This CDR3 is built from 15 residues. The CDR3 loop reads CASSQGGFGVYEQYF. In DNA, the CDR3 is TGTGCCAGCAGCCAAGGGGGTTTCGGGGTCTACGAGCAGTACTTC. Looking up the rest from reference TRBV14 and TRBJ2-7 gives the full variable domain: EAGVTQFPSHSVIEKGQTVTLRCDPISGHDNLYWYRRVMGKEIKFLLHFVKESKQDESGMPNNRFLAERTGGTYSTLKVQPAELEDSGVYFCASSQGGFGVYEQYFGPGTRLTVT.

The gene calls are TRBV11-2 and TRBJ2-3, with 10 bases that match TRBD1. The CDR3 length is 15 residues. Germline lookup yields CDR1 SGHAT and CDR2 FQNNGV. The J segment lost 6 bases and the V segment lost 5 bases, leaving 8 bases of the junction unmatched. CDR3 in DNA: TGTGCCAGCAGCCCCCAGACAGGGGGCATGGATACGCAGTATTTT. This gives the protein CASSPQTGGMDTQYF.

J is TRBJ2-3 and V is TRBV29-1; tentatively, D is TRBD2 (5 bases). Germline loops: CDR1 SQVTM, CDR2 ANQGSEA. The V end was cut by 7 bases, the J end by 3 bases, with 11 bases between. The CDR3 has 12 residues. This CDR3 reads CSARGSTDTQYF. The CDR3 DNA reads as TGCAGCGCCAGAGGGTCGACAGATACGCAGTATTTT.

This chain joins TRBV14 and TRBJ2-5; 9 bases are a match to TRBD1. V gave up 2 bases and J gave up 2 bases; unmatched junction bases: 6. Germline CDR1 SGHDN, CDR2 FVKESK. The CDR3 length is 16 residues. The CDR3 nucleotides read TGTGCCAGCAGCCAACGGGGGACAGGGTTTCAAGAGACCCAGTACTTC. Its translation: CASSQRGTGFQETQYF.

The CDR3 coding sequence is TGTGCCACCAGCAGAGATAGTCTCCGCTCTGGAAACACCATATATTTT. The encoded protein is CATSRDSLRSGNTIYF. The rearrangement links TRBV15 to TRBJ1-3; D call uncertain. The CDR3 runs 16 residues. The germline gives CDR1 LNHNV, CDR2 YYDKDF (reference sequence). V lost 0 bases, J lost 0 bases, and 9 bases lay in between.

V is TRBV29-1 and J is TRBJ1-2; 7 positions match TRBD1. Germline V gene sequence: CDR1 SQVTM, CDR2 ANQGSEA. Trimming took 6 bases from V and 1 from J; bases not matched to a gene: 8. The CDR3 contains 14 residues. In nucleotides, the CDR3 is TGCAGCGTCAAAAAACAGGGGAATAACTATGGCTACACCTTC. Its protein is CSVKKQGNNYGYTF. The whole variable domain, filled in from reference TRBV29-1 and TRBJ1-2, reads SAVISQKPSRDICQRGTSLTIQCQVDSQVTMMFWYRQQPGQSLTLIATANQGSEATYESGFVIDKFPISRPNLTFSTLTVSNMSPEDSSIYLCSVKKQGNNYGYTFGSGTRLTVV.

The sample holds a few counts of this clone. The chain couples TRBV19 to TRBJ1-5, with 7 bases fitting TRBD1. CDR1 is LNHDA and CDR2 is SQIVND in the germline V gene (reference sequence). The CDR3 extends over 14 amino acids. V was pared by 7 bases and J by 2 bases, with 5 bases of the junction left unmatched. CDR3 sequence (DNA): TGTGCCAGTACATCCGGACAGGGCAATCAGCCCCAGCATTTT. Its translation: CASTSGQGNQPQHF.

V and J are TRBV7-3 and TRBJ2-1; TRBD2 matches 7 bases. The germline V gene has CDR1 SGHTA and CDR2 FQGTGA. This CDR3 is built from 15 residues. The J segment lost 4 bases and the V segment lost 2 bases, leaving 5 bases of the junction unmatched. CDR3 sequence: CASSLVASGYNEQFF. The CDR3 coding sequence is TGTGCCAGCAGCTTAGTGGCTAGCGGATACAATGAGCAGTTCTTC. The variable domain in full, with the rest retrieved from reference TRBV7-3 and TRBJ2-1, is GAGVSQTPSNKVTEKGKYVELRCDPISGHTALYWYRQSLGQGPEFLIYFQGTGAADDSGLPNDRFFAVRPEGSVSTLKIQRTERGDSAVYLCASSLVASGYNEQFFGPGTRLTVL.

V is TRBV27 and J is TRBJ1-2, with 7 bases matching TRBD1. This CDR3 is 16 amino acids long. The germline gives CDR1 MNHEY, CDR2 SMNVEV (reference sequence). The trim removed 5 bases at V and 4 bases at J, leaving 13 bases unmatched. CDR3 protein: CASSPNPFQGGYGYTF. CDR3 sequence (DNA): TGTGCCAGCAGTCCGAATCCCTTCCAGGGGGGCTATGGCTACACCTTC.

The V call is TRBV5-1, the J call TRBJ2-3; TRBD2 matches 10 bases. The CDR3 runs to 17 residues. J gave up 0 bases and V 1 base, and 5 bases lay outside the gene matches. Germline V gene lookup returns CDR1 SGHRS and CDR2 YFSETQ. CDR3 in amino acids: CASSLSGRGPSTDTQYF. CDR3 bases: TGCGCCAGCAGCTTGAGCGGGAGGGGTCCCAGCACAGATACGCAGTATTTT.

The chain links TRBV29-1 to TRBJ1-1, with TRBD1 identical over 7 bases. The CDR3 sequence is 13 residues long. The germline CDR1 and CDR2 sequences are SQVTM and ANQGSEA. The V and J ends lost 1 base and 4 bases, in that order; junction bases with no gene match: 3. The CDR3 region is CSVEGTGVTEAFF. In DNA, the CDR3 is TGCAGCGTTGAAGGGACAGGAGTCACTGAAGCTTTCTTT. The full variable domain, with the rest looked up from reference TRBV29-1 and TRBJ1-1, is SAVISQKPSRDICQRGTSLTIQCQVDSQVTMMFWYRQQPGQSLTLIATANQGSEATYESGFVIDKFPISRPNLTFSTLTVSNMSPEDSSIYLCSVEGTGVTEAFFGQGTRLTVV.

The chain carries TRBV6-6 and TRBJ1-6; D gene uncertain. Trimming removed 5 bases at V and 0 bases at J, with 8 bases between. Germline CDR1 reads MNHNY; CDR2 reads SVGAGI (reference sequence). The CDR3 is 15 amino acids. CDR3 region: CASSAPSSYNSPLHF. CDR3 bases: TGTGCCAGCAGTGCCCCGAGCTCCTATAATTCACCCCTCCACTTT.

The J gene is TRBJ1-2, the V gene TRBV6-1; possibly TRBD1 for D (5 bases). The CDR3 consists of 16 residues. Trimming stripped 2 bases from V and 2 bases from J, with 15 bases between. Per germline, CDR1 MNHNS and CDR2 SASEGT. The CDR3 DNA is TGTGCCAGCAGTGAACTGTATTCAGGGCTCAACTATGGCTACACCTTC. This encodes CASSELYSGLNYGYTF.